This TCR beta chain was profiled in a study of response to subunit inactivated influenza vaccine. Findings and limits, study-wide: Each seasonal flu vaccination may recruit only limited new T cells, authors suggested.

TCRdb redid the calling of the RT-PCR reads with MiXCR, one entry per CDR3 protein. The sample shows fewer than 650,000 distinct CDR3 sequences, roughly 13% of them seen only once. Concerning this clonotype itself: The antigen is not known.

CDR3 length equals 15 residues. Trimming at V came to 7 bases and at J to 3 bases, leaving 10 bases not matched to a gene. The sequencing here drew on PBMCs from blood, taken around seven weeks after vaccination. This sequence originates from a man aged 45 to 65 who received an inactivated influenza vaccine. This chain links TRBV12-3 or TRBV12-4 with TRBJ2-3, with 7 bases matching TRBD1. CDR3 residues: CASTTGQMRTDTQYF. CDR3 DNA: TGTGCCAGCACCACGGGACAGATGAGAACAGATACGCAGTATTTT.